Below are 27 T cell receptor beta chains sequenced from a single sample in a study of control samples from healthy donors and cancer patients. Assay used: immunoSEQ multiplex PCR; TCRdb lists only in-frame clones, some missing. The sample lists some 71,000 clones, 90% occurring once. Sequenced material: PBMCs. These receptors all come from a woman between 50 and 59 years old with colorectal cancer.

This CDR3 reads CATSRDGGADYGYTF. The CDR3, as DNA: TGTGCCACCAGCAGAGATGGTGGGGCTGACTATGGCTACACCTTC. The chain links TRBV15 to TRBJ1-2, with D perhaps TRBD1 (5 bases). V shed 0 bases and J shed 3 bases, with 11 bases lying between them. The CDR3 spans 15 residues. CDR1 LNHNV and CDR2 YYDKDF come from the germline V gene (reference sequence). Full variable domain (missing parts from reference TRBV15 and TRBJ1-2): DAMVIQNPRYQVTQFGKPVTLSCSQTLNHNVMYWYQQKSSQAPKLLFHYYDKDFNNEADTPDNFQSRRPNTSFCFLDIRSPGLGDTAMYLCATSRDGGADYGYTFGSGTRLTVV.

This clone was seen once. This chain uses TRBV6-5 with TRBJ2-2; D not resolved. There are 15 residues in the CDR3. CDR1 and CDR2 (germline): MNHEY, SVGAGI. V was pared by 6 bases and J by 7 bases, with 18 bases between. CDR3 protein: CASSSEINQRGELFF. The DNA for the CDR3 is TGTGCCAGCAGCAGTGAGATCAACCAGCGCGGGGAGCTGTTTTTT.

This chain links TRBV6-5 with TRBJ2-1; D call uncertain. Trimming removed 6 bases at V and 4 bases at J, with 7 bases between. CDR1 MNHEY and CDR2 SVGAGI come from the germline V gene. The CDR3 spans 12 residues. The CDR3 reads CASSSTYNEQFF. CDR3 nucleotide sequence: TGTGCCAGCAGCTCGACTTACAATGAGCAGTTCTTC.

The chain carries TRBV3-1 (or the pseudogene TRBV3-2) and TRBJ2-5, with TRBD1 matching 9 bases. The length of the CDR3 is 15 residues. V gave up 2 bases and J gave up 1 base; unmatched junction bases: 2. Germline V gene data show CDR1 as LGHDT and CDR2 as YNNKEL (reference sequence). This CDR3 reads CASSQLTGGQETQYF. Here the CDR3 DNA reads TGTGCCAGCAGCCAATTGACAGGGGGCCAAGAGACCCAGTACTTC.

This chain's CDR3 is CASSQGVQESPLHF. In nucleotides, the CDR3 is TGTGCCAGCAGCCAAGGGGTCCAGGAATCACCCCTCCACTTT. The gene calls are TRBV3-1 (or the pseudogene TRBV3-2) and TRBJ1-6; no clear D. Trimming took off 1 base at V and 10 bases at J, with 11 bases between the two ends. The germline V gene encodes CDR1 LGHDT and CDR2 YNNKEL (reference sequence). There are 14 residues in the CDR3.

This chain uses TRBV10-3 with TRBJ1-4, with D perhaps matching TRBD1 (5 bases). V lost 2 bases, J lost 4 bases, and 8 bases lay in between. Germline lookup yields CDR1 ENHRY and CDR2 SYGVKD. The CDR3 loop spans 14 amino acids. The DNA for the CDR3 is TGTGCCATCAGTGAGCGGCAGGGTAATGAAAAACTGTTTTTT. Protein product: CAISERQGNEKLFF.

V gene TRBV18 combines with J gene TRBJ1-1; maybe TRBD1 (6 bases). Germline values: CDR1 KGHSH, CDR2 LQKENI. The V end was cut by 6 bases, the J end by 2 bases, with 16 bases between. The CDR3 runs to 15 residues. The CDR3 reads CASSEQGRTNTEAFF. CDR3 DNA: TGTGCCAGCTCGGAACAGGGACGGACTAACACTGAAGCTTTCTTT.

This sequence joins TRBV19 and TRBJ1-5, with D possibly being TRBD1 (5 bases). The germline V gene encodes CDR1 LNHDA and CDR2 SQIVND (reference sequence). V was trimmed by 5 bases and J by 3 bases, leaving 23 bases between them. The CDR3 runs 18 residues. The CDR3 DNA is TGTGCCAGTAGTGCGTTAGTGTCAGGGACCCAAACCAATCAGCCCCAGCATTTT. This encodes CASSALVSGTQTNQPQHF.

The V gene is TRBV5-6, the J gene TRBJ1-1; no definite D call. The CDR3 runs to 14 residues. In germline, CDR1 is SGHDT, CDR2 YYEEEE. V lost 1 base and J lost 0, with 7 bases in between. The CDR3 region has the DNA TGTGCCAGCAGCTTGTTTGCTATGAACACTGAAGCTTTCTTT. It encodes CASSLFAMNTEAFF.

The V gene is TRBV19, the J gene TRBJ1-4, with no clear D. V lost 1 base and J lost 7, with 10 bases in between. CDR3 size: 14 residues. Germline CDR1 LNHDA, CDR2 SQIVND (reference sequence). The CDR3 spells CASSIAGRSEKLFF. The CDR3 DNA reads TGTGCCAGTAGTATAGCGGGCCGGAGTGAAAAACTGTTTTTT.

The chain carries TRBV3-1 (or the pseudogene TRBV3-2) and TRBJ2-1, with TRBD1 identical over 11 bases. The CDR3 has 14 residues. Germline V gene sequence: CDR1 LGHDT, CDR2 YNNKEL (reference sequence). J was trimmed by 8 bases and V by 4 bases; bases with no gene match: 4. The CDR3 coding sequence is TGTGCCAGCAGCCCCGGGACAGGGGGTTATGAGCAGTTCTTC. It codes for CASSPGTGGYEQFF.

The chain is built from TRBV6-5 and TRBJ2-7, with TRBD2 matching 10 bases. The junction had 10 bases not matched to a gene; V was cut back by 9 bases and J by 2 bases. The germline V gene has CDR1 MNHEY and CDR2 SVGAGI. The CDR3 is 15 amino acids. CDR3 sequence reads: CASASSGGPAYEQYF. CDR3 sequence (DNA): TGTGCCAGTGCCTCTAGCGGGGGTCCGGCCTACGAGCAGTACTTC.

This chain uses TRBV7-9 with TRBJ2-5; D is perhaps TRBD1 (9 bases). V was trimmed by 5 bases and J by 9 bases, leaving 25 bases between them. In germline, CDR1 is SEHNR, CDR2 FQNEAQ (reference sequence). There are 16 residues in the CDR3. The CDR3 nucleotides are TGTGCCAGCAGCCCAGCGGGGGAACAGGGGGCCAGGGCCCAGTACTTC. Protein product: CASSPAGEQGARAQYF.

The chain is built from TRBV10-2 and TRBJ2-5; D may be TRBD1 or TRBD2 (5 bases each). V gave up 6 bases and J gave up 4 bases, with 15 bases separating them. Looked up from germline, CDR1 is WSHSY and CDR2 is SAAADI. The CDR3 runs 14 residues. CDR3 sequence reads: CASRWGSEGETQYF. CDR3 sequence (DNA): TGCGCCAGCAGGTGGGGGTCCGAAGGAGAGACCCAGTACTTC.

The CDR3 sequence is CATSFTGELFF. The DNA of the CDR3 is TGTGCCACCAGCTTCACCGGGGAGCTGTTTTTT. V and J are TRBV24-1 and TRBJ2-2; no clear D gene. Germline CDR1 is KGHDR and CDR2 is SFDVKD. Trimming cost V 7 bases and J 4 bases, with 3 bases left between them. CDR3 length equals 11 residues.

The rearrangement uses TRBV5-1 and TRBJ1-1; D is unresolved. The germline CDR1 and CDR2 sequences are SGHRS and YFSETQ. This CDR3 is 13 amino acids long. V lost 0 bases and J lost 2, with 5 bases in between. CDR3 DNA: TGCGCCAGCAGCTTGGCCAGAAACACTGAAGCTTTCTTT. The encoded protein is CASSLARNTEAFF.

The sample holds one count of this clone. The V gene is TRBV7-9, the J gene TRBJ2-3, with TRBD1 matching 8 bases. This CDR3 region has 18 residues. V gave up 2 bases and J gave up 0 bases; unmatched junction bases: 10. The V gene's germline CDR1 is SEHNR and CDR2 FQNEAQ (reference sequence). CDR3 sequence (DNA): TGTGCCAGCAGCTTAAACAGGGGGATCACTTACAGCACAGATACGCAGTATTTT. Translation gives CASSLNRGITYSTDTQYF.

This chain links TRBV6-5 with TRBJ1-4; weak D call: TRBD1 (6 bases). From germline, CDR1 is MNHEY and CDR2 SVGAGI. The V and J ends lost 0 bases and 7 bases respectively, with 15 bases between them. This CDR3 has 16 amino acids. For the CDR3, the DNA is TGTGCCAGCAGTTACTCGTCACAGGGCGGGGGTGAAAAACTGTTTTTT. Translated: CASSYSSQGGGEKLFF.

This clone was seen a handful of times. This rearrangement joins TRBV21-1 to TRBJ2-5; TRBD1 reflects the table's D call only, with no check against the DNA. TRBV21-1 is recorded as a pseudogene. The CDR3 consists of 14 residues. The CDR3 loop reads CASSKGRDQETQYF. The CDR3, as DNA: TGTGCCAGCAGCAAGGGGCGCGACCAAGAGACCCAGTACTTC.

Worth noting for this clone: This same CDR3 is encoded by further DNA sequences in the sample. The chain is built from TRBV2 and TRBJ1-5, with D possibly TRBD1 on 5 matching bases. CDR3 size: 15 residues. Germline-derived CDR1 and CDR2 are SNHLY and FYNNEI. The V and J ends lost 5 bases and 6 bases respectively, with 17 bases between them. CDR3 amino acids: CASSPRGGRGQPQHF. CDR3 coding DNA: TGTGCCAGCAGTCCTAGGGGAGGTCGGGGTCAGCCCCAGCATTTT.

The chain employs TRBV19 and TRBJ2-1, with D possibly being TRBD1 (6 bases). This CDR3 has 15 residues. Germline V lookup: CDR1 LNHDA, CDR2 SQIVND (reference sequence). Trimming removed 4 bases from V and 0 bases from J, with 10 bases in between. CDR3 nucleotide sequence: TGTGCCAGTAGTACGGACAGTTACTCCTACAATGAGCAGTTCTTC. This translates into CASSTDSYSYNEQFF.

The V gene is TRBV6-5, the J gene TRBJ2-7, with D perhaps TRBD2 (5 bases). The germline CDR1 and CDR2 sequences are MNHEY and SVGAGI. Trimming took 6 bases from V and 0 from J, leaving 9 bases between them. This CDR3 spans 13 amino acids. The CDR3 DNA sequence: TGTGCCAGCAGCCTAGGGAGCTCCTACGAGCAGTACTTC. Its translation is CASSLGSSYEQYF.

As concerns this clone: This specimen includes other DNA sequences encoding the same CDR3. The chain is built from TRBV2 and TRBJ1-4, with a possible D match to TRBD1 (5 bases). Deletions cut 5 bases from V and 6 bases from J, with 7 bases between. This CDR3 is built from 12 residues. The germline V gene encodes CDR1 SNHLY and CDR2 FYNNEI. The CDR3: CASSRDDEKLFF. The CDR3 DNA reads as TGTGCCAGCAGTCGGGACGATGAAAAACTGTTTTTT. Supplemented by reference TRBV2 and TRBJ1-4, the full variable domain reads EPEVTQTPSHQVTQMGQEVILRCVPISNHLYFYWYRQILGQKVEFLVSFYNNEISEKSEIFDDQFSVERPDGSNFTLKIRSTKLEDSAMYFCASSRDDEKLFFGSGTQLSVL.

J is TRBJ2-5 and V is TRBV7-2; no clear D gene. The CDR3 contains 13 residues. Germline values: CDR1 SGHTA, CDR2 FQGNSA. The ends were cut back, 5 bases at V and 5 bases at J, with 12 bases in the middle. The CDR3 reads CASSVSSRETQYF. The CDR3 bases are TGTGCCAGCAGCGTCAGCTCGAGGGAGACCCAGTACTTC.

In DNA, the CDR3 is TGTGCCAGCAGTTTGGGACAGGTTGGTGGCTACACCTTC. As protein: CASSLGQVGGYTF. V usage is TRBV6-5 and J usage is TRBJ1-2; 8 bases map to TRBD1. V gave up 4 bases and J gave up 7 bases; unmatched junction bases: 5. The CDR3 sequence is 13 residues long. Germline CDR1 and CDR2: MNHEY and SVGAGI.

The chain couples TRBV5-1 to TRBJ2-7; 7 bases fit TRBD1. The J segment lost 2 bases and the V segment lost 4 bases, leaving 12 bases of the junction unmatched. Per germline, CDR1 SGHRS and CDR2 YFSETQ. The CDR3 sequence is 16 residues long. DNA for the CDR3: TGCGCCAGCAGCCCTGGAGGTCGGGACAGAACCTACGAGCAGTACTTC. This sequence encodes CASSPGGRDRTYEQYF.

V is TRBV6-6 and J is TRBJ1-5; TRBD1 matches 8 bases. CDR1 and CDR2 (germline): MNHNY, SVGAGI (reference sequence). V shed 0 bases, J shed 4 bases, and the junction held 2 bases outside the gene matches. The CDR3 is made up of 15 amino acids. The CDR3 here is CASSYSDRDNQPQHF. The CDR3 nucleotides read TGTGCCAGCAGTTACTCGGACAGGGATAATCAGCCCCAGCATTTT.